Sequencing of this T cell receptor (beta chain) was carried out in a study of blood T cell repertoires in COVID-19. In the authors' methods: Amplification from reference gene primers served as the basis for estimated nucleated cell counts. Libraries were prepared by immunoSEQ multiplex PCR; TCRdb keeps only in-frame clonotypes and omits some of them. That table furnishes V, J and clone size, whereas the DNA furnished D and trimming. The sample shows about 270,000 clones, around nine tenths of them seen only once. The V gene's germline CDR1 is MNHEY and CDR2 SVGAGI. V dropped 5 bases and J dropped 3; count of bases not matched to a gene: 4. There are 14 residues in the CDR3.

V gene TRBV6-5 combines with J gene TRBJ2-1; 7 bases are a match to TRBD2. The sequence derives from a woman in her 70s with COVID-19, enrolled during active disease. Sequenced: peripheral blood. Here the CDR3 DNA reads TGTGCCAGCAGTATACCGGGAGGCTACAATGAGCAGTTCTTC. Amino acids: CASSIPGGYNEQFF.